Listed here is a single T cell receptor beta chain. The data originate from a study of blood T cell repertoires in COVID-19. Study-wide context: Researchers got acute and convalescent COVID-19 samples from the United States, Italy and Spain. Sources were T cells, B-cell-depleted T cells, or PBMCs; the material itself was cDNA or gDNA.

Per the original methods: By means of reference gene primer amplification, nucleated cell counts were estimated. TCRdb's table, derived via immunoSEQ multiplex PCR, lists solely in-frame clones and lacks some. V and J calls and clone size come straight from that table; D and trimming were deduced from the DNA. The sample yields fewer than 100,000 clones, 75% to 85% seen once. The germline V gene has CDR1 SGHNT and CDR2 YENEEA. CDR3 length equals 15 residues. V lost 5 bases and J lost 4; bases outside the gene matches: 7. Material: peripheral blood. This receptor was obtained from a human donor in a cohort sampled during active COVID-19. The V call is TRBV11-3, the J call TRBJ2-3, with TRBD1 identical over 9 bases. DNA of the CDR3: TGTGCCAGCAGCCAGACACAGGGGGCCTCAGATACGCAGTATTTT. It codes for CASSQTQGASDTQYF. The full variable domain, completed using reference TRBV11-3 and TRBJ2-3, is EAGVVQSPRYKIIEKKQPVAFWCNPISGHNTLYWYLQNLGQGPELLIRYENEEAVDDSQLPKDRFSAERLKGVDSTLKIQPAELGDSAVYLCASSQTQGASDTQYFGPGTRLTVL.